The present T cell receptor beta chain was sequenced within a study of T cell responses to AZD1222 COVID-19 vaccine. Study-wide context: Second-dose timings of about 4 or about 12 weeks were pooled.

Trimming stripped 3 bases from V and 8 bases from J, with 4 bases between. The CDR3 is 10 amino acids. Looked up from germline, CDR1 is DFQATT and CDR2 is SNEGSKA (reference sequence). Whole-study findings and limits: Donors were chiefly white British, with a greater number of females, and clonal diversity was perhaps underestimated.

As concerns this clone: Its target is unknown.

Clones were sequenced by immunoSEQ multiplex PCR, and TCRdb holds only the in-frame ones, with some missing. The profile shows 180,000 or so clones, around 94% of them singletons. The origin of this receptor is an adult in good health. Sequenced material: peripheral blood, taken on day 0 of AZD1222 vaccination. The V call is TRBV20-1, the J call TRBJ1-4; D unclear. This CDR3 is CSARGEKLFF. DNA of the CDR3: TGCAGTGCTAGGGGCGAAAAACTGTTTTTT.